One and the same sample provided the 23 T cell receptor beta chains below, sequenced in a study of blood T cell repertoires in COVID-19. TCRdb keeps only in-frame clones here, not all; method: immunoSEQ multiplex PCR. This sample has approximately 200,000 clones, with roughly 84% found just once. The sample consisted of peripheral blood. The source is a man aged 40-49 years with acute or convalescent COVID-19.

The genes are TRBV11-3 and TRBJ2-1; D is uncertain. The germline V and J ends were trimmed by 0 bases and 9 bases, with 9 bases remaining between them. The CDR3 is 13 amino acids. In germline, CDR1 is SGHNT, CDR2 YENEEA. The CDR3 nucleotides are TGTGCCAGCAGCTTAGAGGTCCACAGTGAGCAGTTCTTC. This sequence encodes CASSLEVHSEQFF.

The chain couples TRBV27 to TRBJ1-5, with 7 nucleotides matching TRBD1. Trimming at V came to 4 bases and at J to 4 bases, leaving 1 base not matched to a gene. This CDR3 contains 13 residues. Germline CDR1 MNHEY, CDR2 SMNVEV (reference sequence). The CDR3: CASSWTGNQPQHF. Here the CDR3 DNA reads TGTGCCAGCAGTTGGACAGGTAATCAGCCCCAGCATTTT.

The chain couples TRBV19 to TRBJ1-1; unclear D gene. CDR3 size: 16 residues. Trimming shortened V by 6 bases and J by 0 bases, and 17 bases separated the two germline ends. Germline V gene sequence: CDR1 LNHDA, CDR2 SQIVND (reference sequence). The DNA of the CDR3 is TGTGCCAGTAGACCTGGCGGGTGGGCCGTGAACACTGAAGCTTTCTTT. This sequence encodes CASRPGGWAVNTEAFF.

The CDR3: CASSKEGTGSSYNEQFF. Here the CDR3 DNA reads TGTGCCAGCAGCAAAGAGGGCACAGGGAGCTCCTACAATGAGCAGTTCTTC. The chain carries TRBV21-1 and TRBJ2-1; the D call TRBD1 from the table was never checked on the DNA. TRBV21-1 is described as a pseudogene. This CDR3 comprises 17 residues.

This chain connects TRBV18 to TRBJ2-3; D is unresolved. The germline CDR1 and CDR2 sequences are KGHSH and LQKENI. This CDR3 comprises 11 residues. V was trimmed by 5 bases and J by 7 bases, leaving 7 bases between them. CDR3 in amino acids: CASSDKNTQYF. In nucleotides, the CDR3 is TGTGCCAGCTCAGACAAGAATACGCAGTATTTT.

This clone has more than one count but fewer than ten. The V gene is TRBV6-5, the J gene TRBJ1-2; unclear D gene. Germline-derived CDR1 and CDR2 are MNHEY and SVGAGI. This CDR3 is built from 12 residues. Trimming took 7 bases from V and 8 from J, leaving 14 bases between them. The CDR3: CASNLPGFGYTF. The CDR3 DNA reads TGTGCCAGCAACTTACCGGGATTCGGCTACACCTTC.

The chain couples TRBV19 to TRBJ1-1, with D uncertain. V gave up 5 bases and J gave up 4 bases, with 11 bases separating them. CDR1 LNHDA and CDR2 SQIVND come from the germline V gene (reference sequence). CDR3 length: 13 residues. The CDR3 sequence: CASSAQRATEAFF. Written as DNA, the CDR3 is TGTGCCAGTAGTGCTCAGAGGGCCACTGAAGCTTTCTTT.

The chain couples TRBV30 to TRBJ2-6, with D perhaps TRBD2 (5 bases). The V gene lost 4 bases and the J gene lost 3 bases, with 7 bases spanning the gap. The CDR3 extends over 13 amino acids. Germline values: CDR1 GTSNPN, CDR2 SVGIG (reference sequence). CDR3 bases: TGTGCCTGGAAACGGGGTGGGGCCAACGTCCTGACTTTC. This codes for CAWKRGGANVLTF.

The DNA for the CDR3 is TGCGCCAGCAGATCCGACGGGAGCACAGATACGCAGTATTTT. This gives the protein CASRSDGSTDTQYF. This chain links TRBV5-1 with TRBJ2-3; D unclear. Germline V lookup: CDR1 SGHRS, CDR2 YFSETQ. The CDR3 consists of 14 residues. V dropped 5 bases and J dropped 0 bases, with 10 bases sitting between them.

V gene TRBV5-1 combines with J gene TRBJ2-2; D not resolved. The CDR3 consists of 15 residues. V gave up 0 bases and J gave up 5 bases, with 11 bases separating them. Germline-derived CDR1 and CDR2 are SGHRS and YFSETQ. In DNA form, the CDR3 reads TGCGCCAGCAGCTTGGATCAGATTCTTACCGGGGAGCTGTTTTTT. It translates to CASSLDQILTGELFF.

V gene TRBV2 combines with J gene TRBJ1-3, with 7 bases fitting TRBD1. Germline V gives CDR1 SNHLY, CDR2 FYNNEI. The CDR3 covers 16 residues. The ends lost 6 bases at V and 2 bases at J; junction bases unmatched: 10. CDR3 residues: CASRELVTGAGNTIYF. In DNA form, the CDR3 reads TGTGCCAGCAGAGAACTAGTTACAGGGGCTGGAAACACCATATATTTT. The complete variable domain, with remaining parts taken from reference TRBV2 and TRBJ1-3, reads EPEVTQTPSHQVTQMGQEVILRCVPISNHLYFYWYRQILGQKVEFLVSFYNNEISEKSEIFDDQFSVERPDGSNFTLKIRSTKLEDSAMYFCASRELVTGAGNTIYFGEGSWLTVV.

The CDR3 loop reads CASRTPGRRGTDTQYF. In nucleotides, the CDR3 is TGTGCCAGCAGGACACCCGGGCGCCGAGGGACAGATACGCAGTATTTT. The chain employs TRBV11-2 and TRBJ2-3, with TRBD2 as a possible D gene (5 bases). This CDR3 region has 16 residues. V lost 6 bases to trimming and J lost 3 bases, with 19 bases between them. CDR1 and CDR2 (germline): SGHAT, FQNNGV.

The genes are TRBV7-2 and TRBJ1-2, with D possibly TRBD1 on 6 matching bases. This CDR3 region has 15 residues. The V gene lost 1 base and the J gene lost 4 bases, with 13 bases spanning the gap. Germline CDR1 SGHTA, CDR2 FQGNSA. CDR3 in amino acids: CASSLGGRGLYGYTF. DNA of the CDR3: TGTGCCAGCAGCTTAGGGGGCAGGGGTCTCTATGGCTACACCTTC.

The chain links TRBV29-1 to TRBJ1-1; 7 bases are a match to TRBD1. The CDR3 has 14 amino acids. Germline V gene sequence: CDR1 SQVTM, CDR2 ANQGSEA. Trimming removed 8 bases from V and 4 bases from J; junction bases left unmatched: 13. The CDR3, as DNA: TGCAGCCTCTCTCGCTTGACAGGGAGCACTGAAGCTTTCTTT. Translated: CSLSRLTGSTEAFF.

This chain joins TRBV13 and TRBJ2-2; a weak D match, TRBD2 (7 bases). The CDR3 consists of 15 residues. Trimming shortened V by 5 bases and J by 4 bases, and 14 bases separated the two germline ends. Per germline, CDR1 PRHDT and CDR2 FYEKMQ (reference sequence). The CDR3 nucleotides read TGTGCCAGCAGCAGGGGGGGGGCCCTCACCGGGGAGCTGTTTTTT. Protein: CASSRGGALTGELFF.

This chain joins TRBV5-1 and TRBJ2-7; D possibly corresponds to TRBD1 (6 bases). CDR1 and CDR2 (germline): SGHRS, YFSETQ. Trimming stripped 4 bases from V and 6 bases from J, with 17 bases between. This CDR3 has 14 residues. This CDR3 is CASSPGAGPSEQYF. In nucleotides, the CDR3 is TGCGCCAGCAGCCCAGGGGCGGGTCCGTCCGAGCAGTACTTC.

The chain links TRBV7-8 to TRBJ2-3; D unresolved. The germline V gene encodes CDR1 SGHVS and CDR2 FQNEAQ. V shed 2 bases and J shed 2 bases, with 11 bases lying between them. The CDR3 extends over 15 amino acids. DNA for the CDR3: TGTGCCAGCAGCTTAACTACCAAACCCACAGATACGCAGTATTTT. Amino acid sequence: CASSLTTKPTDTQYF.

V usage is TRBV5-5 and J usage is TRBJ1-2; D is possibly TRBD1 (6 bases). Trimming pared 4 bases from V and 1 base from J, leaving 14 bases between. The CDR3 is 15 residues long. Germline loops: CDR1 SGHKS, CDR2 YYEKEE (reference sequence). The chain's CDR3 is CASSPDGQINYGYTF. The CDR3 coding sequence is TGTGCCAGCAGCCCGGACGGACAGATTAACTATGGCTACACCTTC.

V is TRBV6-5 and J is TRBJ2-1; the match to TRBD2 covers 7 bases. J gave up 8 bases and V 2 bases, and 9 bases lay outside the gene matches. CDR1 MNHEY and CDR2 SVGAGI come from the germline V gene. This CDR3 is 15 amino acids long. In DNA, the CDR3 is TGTGCCAGCAGTTACCGGGCTAGCGGAACCGATGAGCAGTTCTTC. This sequence encodes CASSYRASGTDEQFF.

This clone is a singleton in its sample. V and J are TRBV9 and TRBJ1-4; 8 bases map to TRBD1. The CDR3 extends over 15 amino acids. V shed 4 bases, J shed 4 bases, and the junction held 6 bases outside the gene matches. Germline assignment: CDR1 SGDLS and CDR2 YYNGEE. Here the CDR3 DNA reads TGTGCCAGCAGCTACGGGACAGGATTTAATGAAAAACTGTTTTTT. It specifies CASSYGTGFNEKLFF.

The V and J genes are TRBV7-3 and TRBJ2-1; a weak D match, TRBD1 (5 bases). The CDR3 covers 17 residues. Trimming shortened V by 2 bases and J by 7 bases, and 21 bases separated the two germline ends. Germline loops: CDR1 SGHTA, CDR2 FQGTGA. CDR3 in DNA: TGTGCCAGCAGCTTAGAGGTTGGGCAGGGAAGAGGAAATGAGCAGTTCTTC. Translated: CASSLEVGQGRGNEQFF.

This clone was recorded only once. This chain joins TRBV6-5 and TRBJ1-2; TRBD1 is a possible D gene (5 bases). CDR1 is MNHEY and CDR2 is SVGAGI in the germline V gene. CDR3 length: 15 residues. V was trimmed by 3 bases and J by 8 bases, leaving 19 bases between them. The CDR3 DNA reads TGTGCCAGCAGTTATTTCATCGACAGCTCTATGGGCTACACCTTC. It encodes CASSYFIDSSMGYTF.

V is TRBV28 and J is TRBJ1-6, with unresolved D. The germline CDR1 and CDR2 sequences are MDHEN and SYDVKM. This CDR3 spans 15 amino acids. V was shortened by 4 bases and J by 1 base, with 8 bases between the two germline ends. The CDR3 protein is CASSSGASYNSPLHF. CDR3 coding DNA: TGTGCCAGCAGTTCGGGAGCTTCCTATAATTCACCCCTCCACTTT.